The 7 T cell receptor beta chains below were found in one sample sequenced in a study of CD8 T cells in ankylosing spondylitis. Points from the study as a whole: Ankylosing spondylitis blood appeared to carry a characteristic TCR beta motif of 7 or 8 highly homologous variants.

Antigens for these TCRs are unknown. TCRdb re-called the 5' RACE reads through MiXCR, storing one row per CDR3 protein. The data show approximately 550,000 distinct CDR3 sequences, 12% seen once. The material sequenced was blood, either unsorted or a sorted T cell fraction (not recorded which). The receptors stem from a male donor with ankylosing spondylitis.

V and J are TRBV4-2 and TRBJ1-1; D gene unclear. The germline V gene encodes CDR1 LGHNA and CDR2 YNFKEQ. V lost 1 base to trimming and J lost 6 bases, with 9 bases between them. The length of the CDR3 is 13 residues. The DNA for the CDR3 is TGTGCCAGCAGCCAAGGCTGGTCGGCTGAAGCTTTCTTT. This translates into CASSQGWSAEAFF.

The rearrangement joins TRBV3-1 to TRBJ2-1; 8 nucleotides agree with TRBD2. Germline V CDR1 and CDR2: LGHDT, YNNKEL (reference sequence). V trimming: 0 bases; J trimming: 9 bases; junction bases outside the gene matches: 7. There are 15 residues in the CDR3. The CDR3 here is CASSQDTFRGGEQFF. In DNA, the CDR3 is TGTGCCAGCAGCCAAGATACGTTCCGGGGGGGTGAGCAGTTCTTC.

The rearrangement joins TRBV5-1 to TRBJ2-2; no definite D call. From germline, CDR1 is SGHRS and CDR2 YFSETQ. The V gene lost 3 bases and the J gene lost 8 bases, with 14 bases spanning the gap. This CDR3 contains 14 residues. For the CDR3, the DNA is TGCGCCAGCAGCTCCGCGCGTGCTGAGGGGGAGCTGTTTTTT. The encoded protein is CASSSARAEGELFF.

This clonotype was counted ten times or more. The chain joins TRBV20-1 to TRBJ2-7; unclear D gene. Germline CDR1 reads DFQATT; CDR2 reads SNEGSKA (reference sequence). Trimming took off 5 bases at V and 0 bases at J, with 8 bases between the two ends. This CDR3 has 12 amino acids. CDR3 protein: CSAQDFSYEQYF. The CDR3 coding sequence is TGCAGTGCTCAAGACTTCTCCTACGAGCAGTACTTC.

Turning to this clonotype: A much larger clone differs from this one at a single base, so this may be a read error. The CDR3 coding sequence is TGTGCCAGCAGCAAAAGGGATAGTACTGAAGCTTTCTTT. Translating gives CASSKRDSTEAFF. The chain is built from TRBV7-9 and TRBJ1-1; the D is unclear. Trimming removed 5 bases at V and 5 bases at J, with 12 bases between. The CDR3 covers 13 residues. Germline V gives CDR1 SEHNR, CDR2 FQNEAQ (reference sequence).

The V call is TRBV5-1, the J call TRBJ1-1; perhaps TRBD1 as D (5 bases). This CDR3 has 17 residues. Germline V gene data show CDR1 as SGHRS and CDR2 as YFSETQ. V lost 3 bases to trimming and J lost 0 bases, with 18 bases between them. The CDR3 here is CASSSEGSFPMNTEAFF. The CDR3 DNA follows: TGCGCCAGCAGCTCGGAGGGGAGTTTCCCGATGAACACTGAAGCTTTCTTT.

The chain recombines TRBV4-2 with TRBJ2-1, with D uncertain. With 3 bases removed from V and 8 bases from J, the gap between germline ends came to 11 bases. The CDR3 runs 13 residues. Per the germline V gene, CDR1 is LGHNA and CDR2 is YNFKEQ. For the CDR3, the DNA is TGTGCCAGCAGCCAGATCCCCGATTATGAGCAGTTCTTC. It is translated as CASSQIPDYEQFF.